The clone carrying this T cell receptor beta chain was found a few times. The data are from a study of T cell repertoires in ileal Crohn's disease. The CDR3 loop spans 14 amino acids. The V and J ends lost 0 bases and 5 bases, in that order; junction bases with no gene match: 1. Germline V CDR1 and CDR2: SGHRS, YFSETQ. Generated by immunoSEQ multiplex PCR, the TCRdb table keeps only in-frame clones and is missing some. The data contain about 2,400 clones, more than 75% of them singletons. The rearrangement joins TRBV5-1 to TRBJ2-5; 10 bases map to TRBD1. This sequence was found in an adult with Crohn's disease. Sequenced sample: ileal tissue. CDR3 sequence reads: CASSLEGQGETQYF. The CDR3 DNA reads as TGCGCCAGCAGCTTGGAGGGACAGGGGGAGACCCAGTACTTC.